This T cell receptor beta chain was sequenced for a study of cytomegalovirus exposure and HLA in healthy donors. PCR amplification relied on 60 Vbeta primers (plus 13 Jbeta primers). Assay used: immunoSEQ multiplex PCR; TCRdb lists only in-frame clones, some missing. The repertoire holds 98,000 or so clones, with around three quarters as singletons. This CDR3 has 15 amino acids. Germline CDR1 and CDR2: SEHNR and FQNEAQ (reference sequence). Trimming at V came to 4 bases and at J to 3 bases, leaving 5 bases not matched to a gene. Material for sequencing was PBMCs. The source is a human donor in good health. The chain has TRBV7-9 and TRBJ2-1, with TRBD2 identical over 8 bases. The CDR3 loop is CASSSPSGLYNEQFF. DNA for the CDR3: TGTGCCAGCAGCTCTCCTAGCGGGCTCTACAATGAGCAGTTCTTC.